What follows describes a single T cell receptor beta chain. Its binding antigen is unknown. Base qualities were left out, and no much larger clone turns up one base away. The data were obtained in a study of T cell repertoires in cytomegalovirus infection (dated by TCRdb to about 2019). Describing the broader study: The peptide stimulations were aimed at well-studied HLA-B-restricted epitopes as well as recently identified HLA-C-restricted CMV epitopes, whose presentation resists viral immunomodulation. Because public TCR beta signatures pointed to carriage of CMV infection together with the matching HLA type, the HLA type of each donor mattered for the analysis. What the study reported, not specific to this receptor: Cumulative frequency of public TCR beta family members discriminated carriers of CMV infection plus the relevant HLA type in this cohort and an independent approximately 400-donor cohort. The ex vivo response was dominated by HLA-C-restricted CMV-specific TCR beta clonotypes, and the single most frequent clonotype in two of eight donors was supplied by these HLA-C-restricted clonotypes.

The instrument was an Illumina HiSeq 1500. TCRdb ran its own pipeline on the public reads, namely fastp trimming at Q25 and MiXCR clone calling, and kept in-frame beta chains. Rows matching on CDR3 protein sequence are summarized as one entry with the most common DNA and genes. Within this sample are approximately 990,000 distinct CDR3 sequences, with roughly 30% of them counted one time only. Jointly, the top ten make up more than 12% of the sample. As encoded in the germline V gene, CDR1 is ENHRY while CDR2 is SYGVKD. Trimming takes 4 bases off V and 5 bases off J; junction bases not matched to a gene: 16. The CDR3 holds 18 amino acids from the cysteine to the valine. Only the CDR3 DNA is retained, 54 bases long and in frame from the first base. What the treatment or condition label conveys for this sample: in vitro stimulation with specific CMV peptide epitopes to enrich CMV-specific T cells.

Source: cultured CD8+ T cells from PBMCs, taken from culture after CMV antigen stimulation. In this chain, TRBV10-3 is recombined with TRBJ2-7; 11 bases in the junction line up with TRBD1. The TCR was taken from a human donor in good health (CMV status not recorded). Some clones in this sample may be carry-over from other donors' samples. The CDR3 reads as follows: CAISGPDRGPPVGNEQYV. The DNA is TGTGCCATCAGTGGGCCGGACAGGGGGCCTCCGGTGGGCAACGAGCAGTACGTC.